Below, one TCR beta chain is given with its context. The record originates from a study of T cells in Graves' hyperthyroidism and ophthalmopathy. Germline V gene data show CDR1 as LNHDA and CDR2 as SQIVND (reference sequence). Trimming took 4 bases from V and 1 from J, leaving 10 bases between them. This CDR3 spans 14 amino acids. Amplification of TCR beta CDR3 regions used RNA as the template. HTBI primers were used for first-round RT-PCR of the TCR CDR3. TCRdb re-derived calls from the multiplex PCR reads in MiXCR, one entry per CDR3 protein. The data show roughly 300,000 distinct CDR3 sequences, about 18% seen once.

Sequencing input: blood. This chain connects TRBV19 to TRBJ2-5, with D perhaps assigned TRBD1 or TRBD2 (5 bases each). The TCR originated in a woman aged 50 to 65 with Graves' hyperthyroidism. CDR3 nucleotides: TGTGCCAGTAGTAACCTTGGGACCCAAGAGACCCAGTACTTC. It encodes CASSNLGTQETQYF.